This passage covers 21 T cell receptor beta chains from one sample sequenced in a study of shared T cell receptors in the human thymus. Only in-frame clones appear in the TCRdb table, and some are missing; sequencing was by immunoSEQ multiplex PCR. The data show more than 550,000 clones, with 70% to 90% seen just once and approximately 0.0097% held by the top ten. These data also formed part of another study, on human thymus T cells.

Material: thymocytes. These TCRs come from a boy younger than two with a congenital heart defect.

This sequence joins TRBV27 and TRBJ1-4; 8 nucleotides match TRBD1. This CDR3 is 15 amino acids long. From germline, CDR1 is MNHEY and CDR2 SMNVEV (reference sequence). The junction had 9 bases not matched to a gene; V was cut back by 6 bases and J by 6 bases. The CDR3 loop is CASSTSGTGYEKLFF. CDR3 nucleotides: TGTGCCAGCAGCACTTCCGGGACAGGATATGAAAAACTGTTTTTT.

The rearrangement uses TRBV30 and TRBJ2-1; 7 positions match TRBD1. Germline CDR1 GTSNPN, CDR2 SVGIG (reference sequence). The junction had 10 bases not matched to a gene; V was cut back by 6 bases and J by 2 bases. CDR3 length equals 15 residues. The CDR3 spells CACWQGVVTYNEQFF. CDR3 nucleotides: TGTGCCTGTTGGCAGGGGGTCGTCACCTACAATGAGCAGTTCTTC.

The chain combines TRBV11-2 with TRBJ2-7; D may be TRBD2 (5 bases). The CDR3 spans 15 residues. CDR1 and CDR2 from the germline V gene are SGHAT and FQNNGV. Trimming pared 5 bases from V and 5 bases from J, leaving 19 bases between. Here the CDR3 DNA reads TGTGCCAGCAGCCTTAAGGAGGAAGGACCGGACGAGCAGTACTTC. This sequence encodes CASSLKEEGPDEQYF.

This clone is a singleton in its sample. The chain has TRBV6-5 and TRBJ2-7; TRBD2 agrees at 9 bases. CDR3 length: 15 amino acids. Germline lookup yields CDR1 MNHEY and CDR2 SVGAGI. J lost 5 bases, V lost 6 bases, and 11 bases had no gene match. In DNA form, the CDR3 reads TGTGCCAGCAGCCGATGCGACGGCGGGAGGGACGAGCAGTACTTC. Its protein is CASSRCDGGRDEQYF.

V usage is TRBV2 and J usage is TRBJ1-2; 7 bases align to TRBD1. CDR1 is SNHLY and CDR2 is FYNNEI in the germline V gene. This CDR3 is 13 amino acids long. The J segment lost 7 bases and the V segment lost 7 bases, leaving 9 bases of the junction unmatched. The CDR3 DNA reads TGTGCCAGCATACGGCAGGGGGAATGTGGCTACACCTTC. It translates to CASIRQGECGYTF.

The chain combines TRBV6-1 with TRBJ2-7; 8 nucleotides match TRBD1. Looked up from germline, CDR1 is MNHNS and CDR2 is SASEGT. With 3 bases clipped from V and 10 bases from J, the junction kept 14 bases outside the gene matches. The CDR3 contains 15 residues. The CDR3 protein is CASSEMGQGAPSQYF. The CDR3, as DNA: TGTGCCAGCAGTGAGATGGGTCAGGGGGCCCCTTCTCAGTACTTC.

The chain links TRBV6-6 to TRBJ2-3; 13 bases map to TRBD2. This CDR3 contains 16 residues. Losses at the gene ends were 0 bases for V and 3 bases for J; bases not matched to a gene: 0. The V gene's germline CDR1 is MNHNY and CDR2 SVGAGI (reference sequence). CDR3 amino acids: CASSYSTSGRTDTQYF. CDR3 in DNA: TGTGCCAGCAGTTACTCGACTAGCGGGAGGACAGATACGCAGTATTTT.

CDR3 amino acids: CASRGRDKSYEQYF. In nucleotides, the CDR3 is TGTGCCAGCAGGGGACGGGACAAGTCCTACGAGCAGTACTTC. This chain joins TRBV28 and TRBJ2-7, with a possible D match to TRBD1 (6 bases). This CDR3 contains 14 residues. V gave up 6 bases and J gave up 1 base, with 13 bases separating them. Germline V gene lookup returns CDR1 MDHEN and CDR2 SYDVKM.

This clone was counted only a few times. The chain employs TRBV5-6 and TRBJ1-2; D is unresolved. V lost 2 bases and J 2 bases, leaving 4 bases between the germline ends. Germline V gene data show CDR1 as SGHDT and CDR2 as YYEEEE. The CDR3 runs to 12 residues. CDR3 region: CASSFLNYGYTF. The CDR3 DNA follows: TGTGCCAGCAGCTTCTTGAACTATGGCTACACCTTC.

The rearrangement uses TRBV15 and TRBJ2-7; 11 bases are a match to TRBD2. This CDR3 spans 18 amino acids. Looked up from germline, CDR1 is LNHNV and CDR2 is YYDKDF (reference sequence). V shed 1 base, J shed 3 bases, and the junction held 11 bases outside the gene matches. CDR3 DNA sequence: TGTGCCACCAGCAGAGCTTTGATGGCTAGCGGGAGGTTCTACGAGCAGTACTTC. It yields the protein CATSRALMASGRFYEQYF. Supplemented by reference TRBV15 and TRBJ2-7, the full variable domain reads DAMVIQNPRYQVTQFGKPVTLSCSQTLNHNVMYWYQQKSSQAPKLLFHYYDKDFNNEADTPDNFQSRRPNTSFCFLDIRSPGLGDTAMYLCATSRALMASGRFYEQYFGPGTRLTVT.

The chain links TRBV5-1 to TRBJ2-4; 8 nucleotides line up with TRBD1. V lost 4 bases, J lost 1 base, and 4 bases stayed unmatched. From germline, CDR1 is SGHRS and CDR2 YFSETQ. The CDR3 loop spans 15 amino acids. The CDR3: CASSPDRVAKNIQYF. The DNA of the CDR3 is TGCGCCAGCAGCCCGGACAGGGTCGCCAAAAACATTCAGTACTTC. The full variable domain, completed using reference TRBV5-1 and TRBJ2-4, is KAGVTQTPRYLIKTRGQQVTLSCSPISGHRSVSWYQQTPGQGLQFLFEYFSETQRNKGNFPGRFSGRQFSNSRSEMNVSTLELGDSALYLCASSPDRVAKNIQYFGAGTRLSVL.

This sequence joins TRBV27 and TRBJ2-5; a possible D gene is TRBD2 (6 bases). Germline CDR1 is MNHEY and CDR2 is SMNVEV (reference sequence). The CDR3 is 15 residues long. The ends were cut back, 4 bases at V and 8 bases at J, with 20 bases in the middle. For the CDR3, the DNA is TGTGCCAGCAGTTCACTCTTACGGGAGAAGAGAACCCAGTACTTC. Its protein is CASSSLLREKRTQYF.

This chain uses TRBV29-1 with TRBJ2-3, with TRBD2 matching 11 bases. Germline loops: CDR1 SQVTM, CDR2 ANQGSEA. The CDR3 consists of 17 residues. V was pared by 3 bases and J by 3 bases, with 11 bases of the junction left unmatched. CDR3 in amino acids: CSVEGKPTSGKTDTQYF. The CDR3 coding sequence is TGCAGCGTTGAGGGCAAACCGACTAGCGGGAAAACAGATACGCAGTATTTT.

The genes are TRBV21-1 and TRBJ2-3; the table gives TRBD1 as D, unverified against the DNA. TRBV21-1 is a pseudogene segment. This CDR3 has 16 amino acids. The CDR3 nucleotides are TGTGCCAGCAGCGCCTGCCGGGACAGAGGCACAGATACGCAGTATTTT. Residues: CASSACRDRGTDTQYF.

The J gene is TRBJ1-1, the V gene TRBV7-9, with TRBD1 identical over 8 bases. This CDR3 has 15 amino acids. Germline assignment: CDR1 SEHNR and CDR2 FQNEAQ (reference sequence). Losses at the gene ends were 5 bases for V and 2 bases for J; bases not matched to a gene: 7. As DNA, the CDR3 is TGTGCCAGCAGCCTAGAAACAGGGGGAAACACTGAAGCTTTCTTT. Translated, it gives CASSLETGGNTEAFF.

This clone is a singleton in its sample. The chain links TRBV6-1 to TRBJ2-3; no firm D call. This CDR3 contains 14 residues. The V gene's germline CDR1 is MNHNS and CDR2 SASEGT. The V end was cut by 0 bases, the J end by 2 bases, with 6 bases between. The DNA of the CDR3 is TGTGCCAGCAGTGAAGCTGGCTTCACAGATACGCAGTATTTT. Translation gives CASSEAGFTDTQYF.

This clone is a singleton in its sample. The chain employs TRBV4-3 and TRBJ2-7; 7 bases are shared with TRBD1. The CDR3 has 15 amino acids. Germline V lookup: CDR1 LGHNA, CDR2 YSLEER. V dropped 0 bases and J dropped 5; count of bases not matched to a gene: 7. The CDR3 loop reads CASSQDIVTGDEQYF. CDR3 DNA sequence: TGCGCCAGCAGCCAAGATATTGTAACAGGGGACGAGCAGTACTTC.

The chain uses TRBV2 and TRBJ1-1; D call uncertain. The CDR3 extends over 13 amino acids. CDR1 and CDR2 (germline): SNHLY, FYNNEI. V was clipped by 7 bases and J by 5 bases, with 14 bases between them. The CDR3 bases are TGTGCCAGCATAGACCCGGGTTTAACTGAAGCTTTCTTT. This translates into CASIDPGLTEAFF.

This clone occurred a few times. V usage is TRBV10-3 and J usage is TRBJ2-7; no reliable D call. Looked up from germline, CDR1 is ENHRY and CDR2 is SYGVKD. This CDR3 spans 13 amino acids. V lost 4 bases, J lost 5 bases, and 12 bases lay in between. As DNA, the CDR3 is TGTGCCATCAGTGTCAGTGTGTTGGACGAGCAGTACTTC. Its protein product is CAISVSVLDEQYF.

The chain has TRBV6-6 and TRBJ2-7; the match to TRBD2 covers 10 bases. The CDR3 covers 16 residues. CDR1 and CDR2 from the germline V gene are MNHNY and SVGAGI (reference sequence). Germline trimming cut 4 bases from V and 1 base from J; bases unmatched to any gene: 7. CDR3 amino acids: CASSSALAGVSYEQYF. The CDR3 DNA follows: TGTGCCAGCAGTTCGGCGCTAGCGGGAGTTTCCTACGAGCAGTACTTC.

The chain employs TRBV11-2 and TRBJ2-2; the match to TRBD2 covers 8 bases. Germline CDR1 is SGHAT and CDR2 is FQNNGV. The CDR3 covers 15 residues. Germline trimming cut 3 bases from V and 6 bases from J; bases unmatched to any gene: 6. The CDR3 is CASSLKREFPGELFF. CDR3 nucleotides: TGTGCCAGCAGCTTGAAGCGGGAGTTCCCCGGGGAGCTGTTTTTT.